A selection of T cell receptor beta chains follows, all from one sample in a study of blood T cell repertoires in COVID-19. The table came from immunoSEQ multiplex PCR; TCRdb's copy has only in-frame clones and leaves some out. The table records thousands of clones, 84% of them present only once. Sample: peripheral blood. The source is a human donor with active COVID-19. The donor label of this sample is uncertain. Both conserved end residues are part of each CDR3. The order of the fields is clone size, D gene, J gene, V gene, CDR3 protein, CDR3 DNA. D genes are given only for firm matches. Size values are once, few and many counts, or a class for expanded clones, and some rows have none.

size: -; D: TRBD2; J: TRBJ2-3; V: TRBV7-2; CDR3: CASSSIPRLAGEATQYF; DNA: TGTGCCAGCAGCTCCATACCCCGACTAGCGGGGGAGGCTACGCAGTATTTT
size: -; D: TRBD1; J: TRBJ1-2; V: TRBV5-3; CDR3: CARSLTGEGYTF; DNA: TGTGCCAGAAGCCTGACAGGGGAAGGCTACACCTTC
size: -; D: TRBD1; J: TRBJ1-4; V: TRBV19; CDR3: CASSKGQVGEKLFF; DNA: TGTGCCAGTAGTAAGGGACAGGTTGGCGAAAAACTGTTTTTT
size: few; D: TRBD2; J: TRBJ2-1; V: TRBV27; CDR3: CASSPLRLAGEDEQFF; DNA: TGTGCCAGCAGCCCCTTAAGGCTAGCGGGAGAGGATGAGCAGTTCTTC
size: -; D: TRBD1; J: TRBJ2-2; V: TRBV6-1; CDR3: CASSEFSQGVTGELFF; DNA: TGTGCCAGCAGTGAGTTCAGTCAGGGGGTTACCGGGGAGCTGTTTTTT
size: -; D: -; J: TRBJ1-1; V: TRBV5-1; CDR3: CASSPMEADTEAFF; DNA: TGCGCCAGCAGCCCAATGGAGGCAGACACTGAAGCTTTCTTT
size: -; D: -; J: TRBJ1-4; V: TRBV5-5; CDR3: CASSWADIPNEKLFF; DNA: TGTGCCAGCAGCTGGGCCGACATTCCTAATGAAAAACTGTTTTTT
size: -; D: TRBD1; J: TRBJ1-5; V: TRBV30; CDR3: CACDRGMNQPQHF; DNA: TGTGCCTGCGACAGGGGAATGAATCAGCCCCAGCATTTT
size: -; D: -; J: TRBJ2-5; V: TRBV6-1; CDR3: CASSEIGAEETQYF; DNA: TGTGCCAGCAGTGAAATAGGGGCAGAAGAGACCCAGTACTTC
size: -; D: -; J: TRBJ2-7; V: TRBV27; CDR3: CASSAGSEQYF; DNA: TGTGCCAGCAGTGCAGGTAGCGAGCAGTACTTC
size: -; D: TRBD1; J: TRBJ2-7; V: TRBV5-1; CDR3: CASTITPGGPYEQYF; DNA: TGCGCCAGCACCATCACGCCAGGGGGACCCTACGAGCAGTACTTC
size: -; D: TRBD2; J: TRBJ2-1; V: TRBV9; CDR3: CASSVGGLAGPISYNEQFF; DNA: TGTGCCAGCAGCGTAGGCGGACTAGCGGGCCCAATCTCCTACAATGAGCAGTTCTTC
size: -; D: -; J: TRBJ2-3; V: TRBV7-8; CDR3: CASSPGGDTQYF; DNA: TGTGCCAGCAGCCCCGGAGGAGATACGCAGTATTTT
size: -; D: -; J: TRBJ2-1; V: TRBV9; CDR3: CASSVRTGDEQFF; DNA: TGTGCCAGCAGCGTACGAACGGGGGATGAGCAGTTCTTC
size: -; D: TRBD2; J: TRBJ2-1; V: TRBV3-1/TRBV3-2; CDR3: CASSQRDLSGRAIEQFF; DNA: TGTGCCAGCAGCCAACGTGATCTTAGCGGGAGGGCTATAGAGCAGTTCTTC
size: once; D: -; J: TRBJ2-7; V: TRBV6-6; CDR3: CASTNQIGVYPEQYF; DNA: TGTGCCAGCACAAATCAGATCGGGGTTTATCCCGAGCAGTACTTC
size: -; D: TRBD2; J: TRBJ2-3; V: TRBV11-2; CDR3: CASSLNILAGKTQYF; DNA: TGTGCCAGCAGCTTAAATATCCTAGCGGGAAAGACGCAGTATTTT
size: -; D: TRBD1; J: TRBJ1-1; V: TRBV24-1; CDR3: CATSDPGGTAGAFF; DNA: TGTGCCACCAGTGATCCGGGCGGGACAGCAGGAGCTTTCTTT
size: few; D: TRBD1; J: TRBJ2-2; V: TRBV3-1/TRBV3-2; CDR3: CASSRLGTGGADGELFF; DNA: TGTGCCAGCAGCCGCCTCGGGACAGGGGGCGCTGACGGGGAGCTGTTTTTT
size: -; D: -; J: TRBJ1-5; V: TRBV28; CDR3: CASSYGSGGEFLWINQPQHF; DNA: TGTGCCAGCAGTTACGGTTCGGGGGGCGAATTTCTTTGGATCAATCAGCCCCAGCATTTT
size: -; D: TRBD1; J: TRBJ2-3; V: TRBV19; CDR3: CASSSDRASTDTQYF; DNA: TGTGCCAGTAGTTCAGACAGGGCTAGCACAGATACGCAGTATTTT
size: -; D: TRBD2; J: TRBJ2-2; V: TRBV28; CDR3: CASSALGRESDTGELFF; DNA: TGTGCCAGCAGTGCTTTGGGGCGGGAGTCAGACACCGGGGAGCTGTTTTTT
size: -; D: -; J: TRBJ2-7; V: TRBV11-2; CDR3: CASSLSSSQSYEQYF; DNA: TGTGCCAGCAGCTTATCTTCTAGTCAGTCCTACGAGCAGTACTTC
size: -; D: TRBD1; J: TRBJ2-7; V: TRBV5-1; CDR3: CASSREGQGAYEQYF; DNA: TGCGCCAGCAGCCGAGAGGGACAGGGGGCCTACGAGCAGTACTTC
size: -; D: TRBD2; J: TRBJ2-2; V: TRBV5-1; CDR3: CASSFWLAENTGELFF; DNA: TGCGCCAGCAGCTTCTGGCTAGCGGAAAACACCGGGGAGCTGTTTTTT
size: -; D: TRBD2; J: TRBJ2-5; V: TRBV3-1/TRBV3-2; CDR3: CASSQVGTSGRLETQYF; DNA: TGTGCCAGCAGCCAAGTGGGGACTAGCGGGAGGTTAGAGACCCAGTACTTC
size: once; D: TRBD2; J: TRBJ2-2; V: TRBV5-1; CDR3: CASSTGLAGDGTGELFF; DNA: TGCGCCAGCAGCACCGGACTAGCGGGAGATGGTACCGGGGAGCTGTTTTTT
size: once; D: -; J: TRBJ2-1; V: TRBV7-9; CDR3: CASSPGTRYSAGNEQFF; DNA: TGTGCCAGCAGCCCCGGAACTAGGTATTCTGCGGGAAATGAGCAGTTCTTC
size: -; D: TRBD2; J: TRBJ2-5; V: TRBV7-2; CDR3: CASSPLLAGGQETQYF; DNA: TGTGCCAGCAGCCCCTTACTAGCGGGGGGCCAAGAGACCCAGTACTTC
size: -; D: -; J: TRBJ2-1; V: TRBV7-2; CDR3: CASSQPGTLDNEQFF; DNA: TGTGCCAGCAGCCAGCCCGGGACTCTCGACAATGAGCAGTTCTTC
size: -; D: TRBD2; J: TRBJ2-2; V: TRBV5-4; CDR3: CASSLGLAGAGELFF; DNA: TGTGCCAGCAGCTTGGGGCTAGCGGGAGCTGGGGAGCTGTTTTTT
size: -; D: -; J: TRBJ2-7; V: TRBV7-8; CDR3: CASSPPARYEQYF; DNA: TGTGCCAGCAGCCCACCGGCTAGATACGAGCAGTACTTC
size: -; D: TRBD1; J: TRBJ2-7; V: TRBV6-1; CDR3: CASSETGVPLYF; DNA: TGTGCCAGCAGTGAGACAGGGGTTCCGCTGTACTTC
size: -; D: -; J: TRBJ2-5; V: TRBV29-1; CDR3: CSVEDLRVQETQYF; DNA: TGCAGCGTTGAAGATCTTCGGGTCCAGGAGACCCAGTACTTC
size: once; D: -; J: TRBJ1-2; V: TRBV2; CDR3: CASSEDRNGYTF; DNA: TGTGCCAGCAGTGAGGACAGAAATGGCTACACCTTC
size: -; D: TRBD2; J: TRBJ2-7; V: TRBV12-5; CDR3: CASALGGRNEQYF; DNA: TGTGCTAGTGCCTTGGGCGGGAGGAACGAGCAGTACTTC
size: once; D: -; J: TRBJ1-1; V: TRBV27; CDR3: CASSTTKGTEAFF; DNA: TGTGCCAGCAGTACGACCAAGGGGACTGAAGCTTTCTTT
size: -; D: TRBD1; J: TRBJ2-5; V: TRBV24-1; CDR3: CATSGIGTGLQETQYF; DNA: TGTGCCACCAGTGGAATCGGGACAGGCCTCCAAGAGACCCAGTACTTC
size: -; D: TRBD1; J: TRBJ1-4; V: TRBV5-5; CDR3: CASSLQGQGNEKLFF; DNA: TGTGCCAGCAGCTTACAAGGACAGGGTAATGAAAAACTGTTTTTT
size: -; D: TRBD2; J: TRBJ2-7; V: TRBV5-1; CDR3: CASSLASGFAYEQYF; DNA: TGCGCCAGCAGCTTGGCTAGCGGGTTCGCCTACGAGCAGTACTTC
size: -; D: -; J: TRBJ2-5; V: TRBV7-2; CDR3: CASSLEWSRQETQYF; DNA: TGTGCCAGCAGCTTAGAATGGTCCAGACAAGAGACCCAGTACTTC
size: -; D: TRBD1; J: TRBJ1-1; V: TRBV18; CDR3: CASSQSGQGTEAFF; DNA: TGTGCCAGCTCACAGTCGGGACAGGGGACAGAAGCTTTCTTT
size: -; D: -; J: TRBJ2-7; V: TRBV21-1; CDR3: CASSKVEQGANWGTSGRREQYF; DNA: TGTGCCAGCAGCAAAGTGGAGCAGGGGGCAAATTGGGGGACTAGCGGGAGGCGAGAGCAGTACTTC
size: -; D: -; J: TRBJ2-6; V: TRBV4-3; CDR3: CASSHLTFSGANVLTF; DNA: TGCGCCAGCAGCCACCTAACCTTCTCTGGGGCCAACGTCCTGACTTTC
size: -; D: TRBD2; J: TRBJ2-7; V: TRBV10-3; CDR3: CAISVSGTDYEQYF; DNA: TGTGCCATCAGTGTTAGCGGGACCGACTACGAGCAGTACTTC